Listed below are T cell receptor beta chains from one sample, sequenced in a study of read filtering for tumor transcriptome and immune sequencing. TCRdb ran MiXCR on the reads and lists one entry per CDR3 protein. The sample shows approximately 93,000 distinct CDR3 sequences, under 25% of them seen only once. Sequencing used a population of CD138-negative cells sorted from bone marrow. These receptors were collected from a donor at least 40 years old with multiple myeloma. Both conserved end residues are part of each CDR3. D genes are given only for firm matches.

V	D	CDR3
TRBV7-3	NA	CASSRTGMNTEAFF
TRBV2	NA	CASSLGQGEQYF
TRBV29-1	TRBD1	CSAWPGTGDTGELFF
TRBV6-6	NA	CASSYSQGPEQYF
TRBV2	NA	CAGRSLGQPQHF
TRBV28	NA	CASCKEGKNTGELFF
TRBV29-1	NA	CSVGGTYPGELFF
TRBV9	NA	CASSVNHQGPWDETQYF
TRBV2	NA	CASSEEDLSRTDTQYF
TRBV27	NA	CAGFFRTTQGTEAFF
TRBV6-1	TRBD2	CASRPSGTSGGSHNEQFF
TRBV20-1	NA	CSADNGGPGSEQYF
TRBV12-3/TRBV12-4	TRBD2	CASTNAGGAGTQYF
TRBV5-1	NA	CASSSEAPDTQYF
TRBV4-1	TRBD2	CASSQEGTSGSTDTQYF
TRBV5-1	NA	CASSGEGRTEAFF
TRBV27	NA	CASSINRDQDTEAFF
TRBV12-3/TRBV12-4	NA	CASSLWGGGETQYF
TRBV21-1	NA	CASSKEGGNLGPEAFF
TRBV7-9	NA	CASSYRDSETQYF
TRBV5-1	NA	CASSNGVLAVDSSGANVLTF
TRBV28	NA	CASSLKQNYGYTF
TRBV3-1	NA	CASSRLGQVVHEPYF
TRBV18	NA	CASSPLGHSGANVLTF
TRBV9	TRBD2	CASSMGLAGHNEQFF
TRBV20-1	NA	CSARDKRVANTGELFF
TRBV6-5	NA	CASSYKIDSNQPQHF
TRBV2	NA	CATHLGNTEAFF
TRBV15	NA	CATSIIAGGELFF
TRBV28	NA	CASTGRDSYEQYF
TRBV5-1	NA	CASSFTSGANVLTF
TRBV10-3	NA	CAISRRGTEPQHF
TRBV3-1	TRBD1	CASSLFGQGTDTQYF
TRBV20-1	NA	CSARGGNQPQHF
TRBV19	NA	CASSSGHYEQYF
TRBV5-1	NA	CASSVRIGNTGELFF
TRBV7-9	TRBD2	CASSPTRGGALEQFF
TRBV5-1	NA	CASSLDVGSGANVLTF
TRBV5-6	NA	CASSLWAGMNTEAFF
TRBV29-1	TRBD1	CSGTRGRDTEAFF
TRBV12-3/TRBV12-4	NA	CASRPGPTMDGYTF
TRBV28	NA	CASSLNGAQPQHF
TRBV28	NA	CGVGDTQYF
TRBV6-2/TRBV6-3	TRBD1	CASTRGTGPRAEAFF
TRBV5-6	NA	CASSSWDGAGQAFF
TRBV7-2	NA	CASSFGTVNYGYTF
TRBV7-2	NA	CASSSHSYEQYF
TRBV29-1	TRBD2	CSVEVLAGPRNNEQFF
TRBV20-1	NA	CSARDTGNPGNTIYF
TRBV20-1	NA	CSARAAVNTEAFF
TRBV11-2	TRBD2	CASSLVGLVGETQYF